This T cell receptor beta chain was observed in a study of T-cell reconstitution after alpha-beta-depleted transplantation in children. CDR1 and CDR2 from the germline V gene are SGHRS and YFSETQ. V was cut by 0 bases and J by 3 bases, with 20 bases left in between. The CDR3 sequence is 18 residues long. This clonotype occurred a few times. Library preparation (for TCRbeta) was performed with unique molecular identifiers. One entry per CDR3 protein results from TCRdb running MiXCR on the PCR reads. The sample yields a few hundred thousand distinct CDR3 sequences, 10% to 15% seen once. This receptor was obtained from a human donor who donated a stem cell graft to a child with Fanconi anemia. The chain carries TRBV5-1 and TRBJ2-3; either TRBD1 or TRBD2 may supply D (5 bases each). Sample: PBMCs, taken from the stem cell graft. The DNA of the CDR3 is TGCGCCAGCAGCTTGGCCCCGACCCAGTATGGGGGAACAGATACGCAGTATTTT. It codes for CASSLAPTQYGGTDTQYF.